Listed below are T cell receptor beta chains from one sample, sequenced in a study of PD-1 blockade in classical Hodgkin lymphoma. Produced via immunoSEQ multiplex PCR; TCRdb's table is partial and in-frame only. The sample lists about 7,900 clones, about 80% seen once, with less than 45% in the top ten. The sample here was peripheral blood mononuclear cells (PBMCs), taken before the fourth cycle of nivolumab. The receptors come from a human donor with classical Hodgkin lymphoma. Both conserved end residues are part of each CDR3. D genes are given only for firm matches. Clone size, where shown, is once, few, many, or a class for clones that have expanded.

CDR3,DNA,J,size,V,D
CSAEGPPYGYTF,TGCAGCGCCGAGGGGCCCCCCTATGGCTACACCTTC,TRBJ1-2,.,TRBV29-1,.
CASSLVLGQRYEQYF,TGTGCCAGCAGCTTAGTCTTGGGACAGCGATACGAGCAGTACTTC,TRBJ2-7,medium-sized,TRBV7-9,TRBD1
CASSFLAQGQFF,TGTGCCAGTAGTTTCCTAGCTCAAGGGCAGTTCTTC,TRBJ2-1,.,TRBV19,.
CASSPIPGDTQYF,TGTGCCAGCAGCCCTATCCCCGGGGATACGCAGTATTTT,TRBJ2-3,.,TRBV7-3,.
CASSQSGRAKYEQYF,TGCGCCAGCAGTCAAAGCGGGAGGGCCAAATACGAGCAGTACTTC,TRBJ2-7,.,TRBV23-1,TRBD2
CASSLIRGEQYF,TGTGCCAGCAGCTTAATCCGGGGCGAGCAGTACTTC,TRBJ2-7,.,TRBV7-2,.
CASSLLIAGGQETQYF,TGTGCCAGCAGCTTACTGATAGCGGGAGGGCAAGAGACCCAGTACTTC,TRBJ2-5,.,TRBV7-9,TRBD2
CASSDSQGAHEQYF,TGCGCCAGCAGCGACTCACAGGGGGCCCACGAGCAGTACTTC,TRBJ2-7,.,TRBV5-1,TRBD1
CASSLSNRGWTFF,TGTGCCAGCAGTTTATCGAACAGGGGGTGGACTTTCTTT,TRBJ1-1,.,TRBV27,TRBD1
CASRAGQALFGELFF,TGCGCCAGCAGAGCGGGACAGGCCCTTTTCGGGGAGCTGTTTTTT,TRBJ2-2,.,TRBV5-1,.
CACWDRATYEQYF,TGTGCCTGCTGGGACAGGGCAACCTACGAGCAGTACTTC,TRBJ2-7,.,TRBV30,TRBD1
CAIRGTGGDGYTF,TGTGCCATCAGGGGGACAGGGGGCGATGGCTACACCTTC,TRBJ1-2,few,TRBV10-3,TRBD1
CASSPSWGANYGYTF,TGTGCCAGCAGTCCCTCGTGGGGCGCTAACTATGGCTACACCTTC,TRBJ1-2,.,TRBV6-5,.
CASSYSSGGYEQYF,TGTGCCAGCAGTTACTCCAGCGGGGGTTACGAGCAGTACTTC,TRBJ2-7,.,TRBV6-6,TRBD2
CASSQVFGDNQPQHF,TGCGCCAGCAGCCAAGTATTCGGGGACAATCAGCCCCAGCATTTT,TRBJ1-5,.,TRBV4-1,.
CASSYGTDLNSPLHF,TGTGCCAGCAGCTACGGGACAGATCTTAATTCACCCCTCCACTTT,TRBJ1-6,.,TRBV5-5,TRBD1
CASSGQNGYTF,TGTGCCAGCAGCGGACAAAATGGCTACACCTTC,TRBJ1-2,.,TRBV9,.
CASSLWDRGPVDEQYF,TGTGCCAGCAGCTTGTGGGACAGGGGGCCGGTCGACGAGCAGTACTTC,TRBJ2-7,.,TRBV5-5,TRBD1
CSAARNTGELFF,TGCAGCGCAGCTAGGAACACCGGGGAGCTGTTTTTT,TRBJ2-2,once,TRBV29-1,.
CASSQQTTGNYGYTF,TGTGCCAGCAGCCAACAGACTACAGGGAACTATGGCTACACCTTC,TRBJ1-2,.,TRBV4-2,.
CASSPGGRYTEAFF,TGCGCCAGCAGCCCTGGGGGGAGATACACTGAAGCTTTCTTT,TRBJ1-1,.,TRBV4-3,.
CASSDRATYNSPLHF,TGTGCCAGCAGCGACAGGGCGACTTATAATTCACCCCTCCACTTT,TRBJ1-6,.,TRBV27,TRBD1
CASSSLGAGGTYEQYF,TGTGCCAGCAGTTCCTTGGGAGCAGGGGGAACCTACGAGCAGTACTTC,TRBJ2-7,few,TRBV28,TRBD1
CASSPVAGTGELFF,TGTGCCAGCAGCCCTGTAGCGGGGACCGGGGAGCTGTTTTTT,TRBJ2-2,.,TRBV7-9,TRBD2
CASTQGRGTEAFF,TGTGCCAGCACCCAGGGGAGAGGCACTGAAGCTTTCTTT,TRBJ1-1,.,TRBV5-6,.
CASSYIDRGKEEAFF,TGTGCCAGCAGTTACATAGACAGGGGCAAGGAAGAAGCTTTCTTT,TRBJ1-1,.,TRBV6-5,TRBD1
CASSTYRGGGTGELFF,TGTGCCAGCAGCACTTACAGGGGAGGAGGCACCGGGGAGCTGTTTTTT,TRBJ2-2,.,TRBV27,.